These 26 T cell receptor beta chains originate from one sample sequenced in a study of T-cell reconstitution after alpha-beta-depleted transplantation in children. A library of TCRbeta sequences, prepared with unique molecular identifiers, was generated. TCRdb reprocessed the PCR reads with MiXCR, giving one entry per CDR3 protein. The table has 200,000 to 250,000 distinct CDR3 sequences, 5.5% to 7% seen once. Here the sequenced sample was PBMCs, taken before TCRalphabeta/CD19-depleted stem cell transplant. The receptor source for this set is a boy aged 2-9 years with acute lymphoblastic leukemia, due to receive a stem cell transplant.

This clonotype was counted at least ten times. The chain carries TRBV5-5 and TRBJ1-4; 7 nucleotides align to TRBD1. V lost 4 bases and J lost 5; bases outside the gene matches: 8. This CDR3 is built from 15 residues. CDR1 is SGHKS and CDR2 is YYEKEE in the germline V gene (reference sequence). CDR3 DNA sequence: TGTGCCAGCAGCGCCCAGGGGGACGTAAATGAAAAACTGTTTTTT. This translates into CASSAQGDVNEKLFF. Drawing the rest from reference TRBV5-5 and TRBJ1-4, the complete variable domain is DAGVTQSPTHLIKTRGQQVTLRCSPISGHKSVSWYQQVLGQGPQFIFQYYEKEERGRGNFPDRFSARQFPNYSSELNVNALLLGDSALYLCASSAQGDVNEKLFFGSGTQLSVL.

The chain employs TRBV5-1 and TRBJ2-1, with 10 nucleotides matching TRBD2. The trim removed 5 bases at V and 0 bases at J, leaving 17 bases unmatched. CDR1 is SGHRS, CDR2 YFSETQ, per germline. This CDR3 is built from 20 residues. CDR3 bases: TGCGCCAGCAGGGGAGGAACTAGCGGGGTCCTCCCCAGCTCCTACAATGAGCAGTTCTTC. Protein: CASRGGTSGVLPSSYNEQFF.

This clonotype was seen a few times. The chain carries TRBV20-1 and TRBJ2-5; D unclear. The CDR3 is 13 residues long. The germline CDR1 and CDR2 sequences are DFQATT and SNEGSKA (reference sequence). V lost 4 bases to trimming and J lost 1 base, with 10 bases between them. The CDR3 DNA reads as TGCAGTGCTACGACCCTGACCCAAGAGACCCAGTACTTC. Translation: CSATTLTQETQYF.

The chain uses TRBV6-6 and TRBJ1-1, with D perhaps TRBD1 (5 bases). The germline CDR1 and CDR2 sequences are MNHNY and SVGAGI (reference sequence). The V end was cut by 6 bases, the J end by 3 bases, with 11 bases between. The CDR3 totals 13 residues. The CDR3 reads CASRLDTDTEAFF. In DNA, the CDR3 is TGTGCCAGCAGGCTGGACACAGACACTGAAGCTTTCTTT.

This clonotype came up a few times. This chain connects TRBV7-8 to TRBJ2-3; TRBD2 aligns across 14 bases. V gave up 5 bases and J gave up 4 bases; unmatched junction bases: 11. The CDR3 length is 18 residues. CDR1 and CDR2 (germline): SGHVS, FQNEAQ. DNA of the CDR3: TGTGCCAGCAGCCCTCGAAGACTAGCGGGAGGGCCCCCAGATACGCAGTATTTT. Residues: CASSPRRLAGGPPDTQYF.

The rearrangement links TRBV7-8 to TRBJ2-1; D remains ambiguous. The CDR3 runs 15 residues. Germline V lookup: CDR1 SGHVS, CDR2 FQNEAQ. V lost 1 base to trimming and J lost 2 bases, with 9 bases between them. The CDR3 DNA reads TGTGCCAGCAGCTTAGAGCGTACCCCCTACAATGAGCAGTTCTTC. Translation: CASSLERTPYNEQFF.

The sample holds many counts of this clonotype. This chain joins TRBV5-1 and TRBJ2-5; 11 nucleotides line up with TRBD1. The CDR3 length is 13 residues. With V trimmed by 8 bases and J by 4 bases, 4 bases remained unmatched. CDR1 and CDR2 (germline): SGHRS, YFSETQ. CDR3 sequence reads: CASADRGLETQYF. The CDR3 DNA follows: TGCGCCAGTGCGGACAGGGGGCTAGAGACCCAGTACTTC.

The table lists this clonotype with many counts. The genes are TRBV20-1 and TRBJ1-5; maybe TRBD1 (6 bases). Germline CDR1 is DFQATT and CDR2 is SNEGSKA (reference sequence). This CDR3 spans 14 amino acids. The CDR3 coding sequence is TGCAGCGCCGGGACACTGAATAGCAATCAGCCCCAGCATTTT. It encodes CSAGTLNSNQPQHF.

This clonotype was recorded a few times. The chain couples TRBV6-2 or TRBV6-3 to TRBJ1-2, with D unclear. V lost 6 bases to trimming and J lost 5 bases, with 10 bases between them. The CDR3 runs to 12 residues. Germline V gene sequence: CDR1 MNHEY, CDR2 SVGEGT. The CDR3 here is CASSRTDYGYTF. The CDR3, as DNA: TGTGCCAGCAGCCGGACTGATTATGGCTACACCTTC.

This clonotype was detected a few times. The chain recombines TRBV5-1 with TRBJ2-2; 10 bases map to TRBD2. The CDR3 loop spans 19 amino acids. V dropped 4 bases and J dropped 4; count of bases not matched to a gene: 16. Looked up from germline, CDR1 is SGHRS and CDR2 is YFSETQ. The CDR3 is CASSSPRLAGAEFTGELFF. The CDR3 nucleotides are TGCGCCAGCAGCAGCCCCCGGCTAGCGGGGGCGGAATTCACCGGGGAGCTGTTTTTT.

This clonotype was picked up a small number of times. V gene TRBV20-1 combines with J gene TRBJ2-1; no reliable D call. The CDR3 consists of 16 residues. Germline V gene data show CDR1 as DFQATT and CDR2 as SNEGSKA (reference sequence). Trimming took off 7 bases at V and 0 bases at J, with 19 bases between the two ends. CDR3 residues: CSGFVGSISSYNEQFF. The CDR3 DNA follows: TGCAGTGGCTTCGTGGGGTCGATAAGCTCCTACAATGAGCAGTTCTTC.

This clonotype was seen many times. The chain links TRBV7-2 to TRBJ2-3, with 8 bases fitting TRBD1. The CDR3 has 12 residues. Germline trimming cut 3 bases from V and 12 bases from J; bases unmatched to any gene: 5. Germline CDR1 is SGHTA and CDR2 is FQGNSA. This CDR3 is CASSFKGTGQYF. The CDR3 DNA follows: TGTGCCAGCAGCTTCAAGGGGACAGGCCAGTATTTT.

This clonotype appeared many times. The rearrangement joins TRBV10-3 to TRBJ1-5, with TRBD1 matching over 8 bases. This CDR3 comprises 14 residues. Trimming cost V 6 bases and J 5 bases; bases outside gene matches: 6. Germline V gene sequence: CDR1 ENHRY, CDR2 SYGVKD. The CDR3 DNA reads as TGTGCCATCAGAGGACAGGGAGGAGATCAGCCCCAGCATTTT. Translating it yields CAIRGQGGDQPQHF.

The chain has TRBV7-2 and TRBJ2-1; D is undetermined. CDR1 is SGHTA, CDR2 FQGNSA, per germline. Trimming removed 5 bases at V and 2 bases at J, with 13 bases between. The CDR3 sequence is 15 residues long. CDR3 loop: CASSRRGRTYNEQFF. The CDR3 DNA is TGTGCCAGCAGCCGTCGCGGTCGGACCTACAATGAGCAGTTCTTC. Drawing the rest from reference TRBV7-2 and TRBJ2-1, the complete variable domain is GAGVSQSPSNKVTEKGKDVELRCDPISGHTALYWYRQSLGQGLEFLIYFQGNSAPDKSGLPSDRFSAERTGGSVSTLTIQRTQQEDSAVYLCASSRRGRTYNEQFFGPGTRLTVL.

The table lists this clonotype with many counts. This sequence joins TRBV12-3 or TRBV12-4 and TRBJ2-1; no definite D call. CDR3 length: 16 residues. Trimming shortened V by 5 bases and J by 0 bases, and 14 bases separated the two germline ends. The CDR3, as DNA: TGTGCCAGCAGTCCCCCCCAAGGGTACTCCTACAATGAGCAGTTCTTC. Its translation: CASSPPQGYSYNEQFF.

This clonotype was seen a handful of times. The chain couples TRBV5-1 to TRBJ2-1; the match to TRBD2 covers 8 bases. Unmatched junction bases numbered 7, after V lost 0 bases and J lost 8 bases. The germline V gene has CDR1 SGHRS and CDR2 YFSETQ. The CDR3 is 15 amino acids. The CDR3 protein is CASSLAGGAVDEQFF. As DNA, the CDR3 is TGCGCCAGCAGCTTGGCCGGGGGGGCCGTTGATGAGCAGTTCTTC.

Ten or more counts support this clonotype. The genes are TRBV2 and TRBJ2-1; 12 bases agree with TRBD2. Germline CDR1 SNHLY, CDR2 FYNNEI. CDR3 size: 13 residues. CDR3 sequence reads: CASALAGGNEQFF. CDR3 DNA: TGTGCAAGTGCACTAGCGGGGGGAAATGAGCAGTTCTTC.

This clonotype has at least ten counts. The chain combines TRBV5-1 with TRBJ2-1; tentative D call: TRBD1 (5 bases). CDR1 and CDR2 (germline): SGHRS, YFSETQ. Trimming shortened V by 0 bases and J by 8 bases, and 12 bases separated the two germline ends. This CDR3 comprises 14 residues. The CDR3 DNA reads TGCGCCAGCAGCTTGGAGTCAGGGCGGTATGAGCAGTTCTTC. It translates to CASSLESGRYEQFF.

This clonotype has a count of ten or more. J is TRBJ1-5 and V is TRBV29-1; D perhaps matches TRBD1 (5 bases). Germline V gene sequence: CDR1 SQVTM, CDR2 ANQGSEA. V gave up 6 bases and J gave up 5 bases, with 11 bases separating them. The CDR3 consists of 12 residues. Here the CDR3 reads CSVGGGDQPQHF. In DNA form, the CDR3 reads TGCAGCGTCGGGGGAGGGGATCAGCCCCAGCATTTT.

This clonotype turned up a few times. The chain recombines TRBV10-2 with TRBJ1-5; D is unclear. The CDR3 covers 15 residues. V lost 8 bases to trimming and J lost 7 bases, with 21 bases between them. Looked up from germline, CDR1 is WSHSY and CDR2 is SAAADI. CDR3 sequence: CASSSVAAPGQPQHF. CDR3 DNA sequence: TGCGCCAGCTCTAGCGTGGCAGCTCCCGGGCAGCCCCAGCATTTT.

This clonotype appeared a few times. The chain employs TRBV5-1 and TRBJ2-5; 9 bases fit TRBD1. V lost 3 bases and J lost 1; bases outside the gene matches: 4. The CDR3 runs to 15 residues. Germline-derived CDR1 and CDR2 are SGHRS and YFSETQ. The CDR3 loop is CASSWGQGVQETQYF. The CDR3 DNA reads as TGCGCCAGCAGCTGGGGACAGGGAGTCCAAGAGACCCAGTACTTC.

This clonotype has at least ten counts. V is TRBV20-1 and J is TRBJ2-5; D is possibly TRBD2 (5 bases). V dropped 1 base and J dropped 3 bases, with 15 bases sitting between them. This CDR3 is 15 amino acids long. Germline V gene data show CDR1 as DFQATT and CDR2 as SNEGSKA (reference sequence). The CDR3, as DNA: TGCAGTGCTAGAGGCGTGGGAAGCGGAGAAGAGACCCAGTACTTC. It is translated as CSARGVGSGEETQYF.

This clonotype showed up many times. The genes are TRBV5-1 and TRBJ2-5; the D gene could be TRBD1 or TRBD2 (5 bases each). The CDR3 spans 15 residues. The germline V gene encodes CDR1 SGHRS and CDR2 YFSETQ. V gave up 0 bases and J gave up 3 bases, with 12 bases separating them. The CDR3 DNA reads TGCGCCAGCAGCTTGGGGCGCAGGGAGAAAGAGACCCAGTACTTC. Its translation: CASSLGRREKETQYF.

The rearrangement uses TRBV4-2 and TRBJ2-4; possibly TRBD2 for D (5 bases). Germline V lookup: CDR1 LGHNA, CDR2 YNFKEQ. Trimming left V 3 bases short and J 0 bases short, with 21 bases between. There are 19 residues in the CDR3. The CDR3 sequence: CASSHTRVGPDLAKNIQYF. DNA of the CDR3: TGTGCCAGCAGCCACACGAGGGTAGGCCCGGATCTAGCCAAAAACATTCAGTACTTC.

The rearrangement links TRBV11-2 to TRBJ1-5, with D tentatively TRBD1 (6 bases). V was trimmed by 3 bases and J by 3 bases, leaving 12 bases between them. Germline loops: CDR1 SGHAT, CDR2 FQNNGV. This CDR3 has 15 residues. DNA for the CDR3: TGTGCCAGCAGCTTGAGGGGGGAGCCCAATCAGCCCCAGCATTTT. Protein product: CASSLRGEPNQPQHF.

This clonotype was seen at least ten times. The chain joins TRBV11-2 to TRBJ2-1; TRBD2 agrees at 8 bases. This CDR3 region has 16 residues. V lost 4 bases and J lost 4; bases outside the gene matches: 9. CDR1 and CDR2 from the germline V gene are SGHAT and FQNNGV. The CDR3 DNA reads TGTGCCAGCAGCTCCACATCGGCGGGAGGTTACAATGAGCAGTTCTTC. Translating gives CASSSTSAGGYNEQFF.